The 3 T cell receptor beta chains below all came from one sample that was sequenced in a study of PD-L1 blockade in urothelial cancer (dated by TCRdb to about 2017). Library preparation was by the immunoSEQ multiplex PCR assay. Entries here come from immuneACCESS through TCRdb and include only in-frame sequences with V and J called. Some clones fail to appear in such tables; in the studies checked, an unresolved V gene covers under half of the shortfall, and the cause of the remainder is unknown. The sample table lists around 40,000 clones, 36% of them with a count of one. Jointly, the top ten make up around 9% of the sample. The time point label here, explained by the study, means: pretreatment tumor sample. Sequenced material: tumor tissue, taken before atezolizumab (anti-PD-L1) treatment. These receptors all stem from a man in his sixties with urothelial cancer.

There are many counts of this clone. J is TRBJ1-3 and V is TRBV9; D is unclear. This CDR3 comprises 15 residues. V gave up 5 bases and J gave up 1 base, with 13 bases separating them. The germline gives CDR1 SGDLS, CDR2 YYNGEE. In DNA form, the CDR3 reads TGTGCCAGCAGTCCCACATTGATGTCTGGAAACACCATATATTTT. It codes for CASSPTLMSGNTIYF.

The chain links TRBV19 to TRBJ1-2; D may be TRBD1 (6 bases). Trimming took 6 bases from V and 0 from J, leaving 17 bases between them. The germline V gene encodes CDR1 LNHDA and CDR2 SQIVND (reference sequence). This CDR3 region has 16 residues. The CDR3 DNA is TGTGCCAGTAGCTCGCCCCCGGGGGCTACTAACTATGGCTACACCTTC. Amino acid sequence: CASSSPPGATNYGYTF.

A few counts support this clone. The chain combines TRBV28 with TRBJ1-1; D call uncertain. The germline gives CDR1 MDHEN, CDR2 SYDVKM. This CDR3 is built from 13 residues. V dropped 4 bases and J dropped 2 bases, with 8 bases sitting between them. Here the CDR3 reads CASSSHDNTEAFF. The CDR3 nucleotides are TGTGCCAGCAGTTCACACGATAACACTGAAGCTTTCTTT.